A single sample is the source of the 18 T cell receptor beta chains below, sequenced in a study of T cell responses to AZD1222 COVID-19 vaccine. Clones were sequenced by immunoSEQ multiplex PCR, and TCRdb holds only the in-frame ones, with some missing. This sample carries some 90,000 clones, around 90% of them seen once, and the ten largest clones take over 1.2%. The input for sequencing was peripheral blood, taken on day 0 of AZD1222 vaccination. The receptors here all came from an adult in good health.

The V and J genes are TRBV19 and TRBJ1-3; 8 nucleotides match TRBD1. Trimming at V came to 4 bases and at J to 0 bases, leaving 5 bases not matched to a gene. There are 16 residues in the CDR3. Germline assignment: CDR1 LNHDA and CDR2 SQIVND (reference sequence). CDR3 sequence: CASSNGQGRSGNTIYF. The CDR3 DNA reads TGTGCCAGTAGTAATGGACAGGGCCGCTCTGGAAACACCATATATTTT.

V usage is TRBV30 and J usage is TRBJ2-5; 9 bases are a match to TRBD1. Trimming took 2 bases from V and 4 from J; bases not matched to a gene: 11. The germline gives CDR1 GTSNPN, CDR2 SVGIG (reference sequence). The CDR3 totals 16 residues. The CDR3 sequence: CAWSMDRGFKGETQYF. CDR3 sequence (DNA): TGTGCCTGGAGTATGGACAGGGGTTTCAAGGGAGAGACCCAGTACTTC.

The chain uses TRBV23-1 and TRBJ2-7; a possible D gene is TRBD2 (6 bases). TRBV23-1 is designated an ORF whose function remains uncertain. The CDR3 runs to 14 residues. The V and J ends lost 3 bases and 4 bases respectively, with 13 bases between them. The CDR3 region has the DNA TGCGCCAGCAGTCAGCGGGATTCCCAATACGAGCAGTACTTC. It codes for CASSQRDSQYEQYF.

V gene TRBV27 combines with J gene TRBJ2-3; 7 bases agree with TRBD2. V shed 6 bases and J 3 bases; nucleotides not matched to a gene: 18. Germline CDR1 reads MNHEY; CDR2 reads SMNVEV (reference sequence). The CDR3 is made up of 18 amino acids. CDR3 residues: CASRAGVRFRGVTDTQYF. CDR3 bases: TGTGCCAGCAGGGCGGGAGTGAGGTTTCGAGGTGTAACAGATACGCAGTATTTT.

This chain joins TRBV19 and TRBJ2-7; D gene uncertain. V was pared by 6 bases and J by 0 bases, with 15 bases between. From germline, CDR1 is LNHDA and CDR2 SQIVND (reference sequence). The CDR3 runs 15 residues. The CDR3 sequence: CASSTVDGFSYEQYF. The CDR3 DNA is TGTGCCAGTAGCACAGTGGACGGTTTCTCCTACGAGCAGTACTTC.

V is TRBV5-1 and J is TRBJ2-2; D not resolved. Trimming removed 1 base at V and 7 bases at J, with 2 bases between. The CDR3 totals 11 residues. Germline lookup yields CDR1 SGHRS and CDR2 YFSETQ. The CDR3 here is CASSLIGELFF. In nucleotides, the CDR3 is TGCGCCAGCAGCTTGATCGGGGAGCTGTTTTTT.

The J gene is TRBJ1-4, the V gene TRBV6-5; D unresolved. The CDR3 is made up of 15 amino acids. Trimming pared 4 bases from V and 1 base from J, leaving 10 bases between. The germline V gene has CDR1 MNHEY and CDR2 SVGAGI. The CDR3 is CASSSSGVTNEKLFF. As DNA, the CDR3 is TGTGCCAGCAGTTCCTCCGGGGTAACTAATGAAAAACTGTTTTTT.

This chain joins TRBV6-5 and TRBJ1-5; D call uncertain. V was pared by 0 bases and J by 4 bases, with 4 bases between. The CDR3 is made up of 13 amino acids. Germline V gene sequence: CDR1 MNHEY, CDR2 SVGAGI. The CDR3 DNA reads TGTGCCAGCAGTTACTCCGAGAATCAGCCCCAGCATTTT. Its translation: CASSYSENQPQHF.

The rearrangement joins TRBV5-1 to TRBJ2-1; 10 positions match TRBD2. The V gene end was trimmed by 4 bases and the J gene end by 10 bases; junction bases not matched to a gene: 11. The CDR3 length is 15 residues. Germline V gene sequence: CDR1 SGHRS, CDR2 YFSETQ. Written as DNA, the CDR3 is TGCGCCAGCAGCCGGAGCGGGAGGGATCTAGAAGAGCAGTTCTTC. It translates to CASSRSGRDLEEQFF.

The chain combines TRBV7-8 with TRBJ1-3; D might be TRBD1 (6 bases). Looked up from germline, CDR1 is SGHVS and CDR2 is FQNEAQ. The V end lost 3 bases, the J end lost 1 base, and 13 bases lay between the germline ends. There are 16 residues in the CDR3. CDR3 amino acids: CASSFQGSGSGNTIYF. The CDR3, as DNA: TGTGCCAGCAGCTTCCAGGGGTCGGGATCTGGAAACACCATATATTTT.

The J gene is TRBJ1-6, the V gene TRBV10-3, with D unresolved. The germline gives CDR1 ENHRY, CDR2 SYGVKD. The ends were cut back, 3 bases at V and 0 bases at J, with 9 bases in the middle. The CDR3 spans 16 residues. The CDR3 DNA reads as TGTGCCATCAGTGAAAAGGACCCCTCCTATAATTCACCCCTCCACTTT. It encodes CAISEKDPSYNSPLHF.

CDR3 coding DNA: TGTGCCAGCAGCGTAGCTCCGACAGGGGACGGTGAAAAACTGTTTTTT. This codes for CASSVAPTGDGEKLFF. The chain carries TRBV9 and TRBJ1-4; 8 bases align to TRBD1. CDR3 length: 16 residues. The V and J ends lost 0 bases and 7 bases, in that order; junction bases with no gene match: 8. The V gene's germline CDR1 is SGDLS and CDR2 YYNGEE. The complete variable domain, with remaining parts taken from reference TRBV9 and TRBJ1-4, reads DSGVTQTPKHLITATGQRVTLRCSPRSGDLSVYWYQQSLDQGLQFLIQYYNGEERAKGNILERFSAQQFPDLHSELNLSSLELGDSALYFCASSVAPTGDGEKLFFGSGTQLSVL.

The chain carries TRBV19 and TRBJ1-5; possibly TRBD1 for D (6 bases). Trimming cost V 7 bases and J 6 bases, with 13 bases left between them. CDR3 length: 13 residues. The germline gives CDR1 LNHDA, CDR2 SQIVND (reference sequence). DNA of the CDR3: TGTGCCAGTAAGGAGAGGGGGGGTCAGCCCCAGCATTTT. Its protein is CASKERGGQPQHF.

This chain connects TRBV5-6 to TRBJ2-7; no definite D call. V was shortened by 0 bases and J by 5 bases, with 3 bases between the two germline ends. This CDR3 is 11 amino acids long. Germline V gene sequence: CDR1 SGHDT, CDR2 YYEEEE. The CDR3: CASSLAHEQYF. CDR3 nucleotide sequence: TGTGCCAGCAGCTTGGCCCACGAGCAGTACTTC.

V gene TRBV7-8 combines with J gene TRBJ2-7; 9 bases map to TRBD1. CDR1 and CDR2 from the germline V gene are SGHVS and FQNEAQ. With V trimmed by 3 bases and J by 4 bases, 4 bases remained unmatched. This CDR3 has 14 amino acids. The CDR3 DNA follows: TGTGCCAGCAGCTTTAACAGGGGGCAGTACGAGCAGTACTTC. This translates into CASSFNRGQYEQYF.

The genes are TRBV3-1 (or the pseudogene TRBV3-2) and TRBJ1-2, with 7 bases identical to TRBD1. The CDR3 spans 14 residues. Per the germline V gene, CDR1 is LGHDT and CDR2 is YNNKEL (reference sequence). V lost 2 bases and J lost 5; bases outside the gene matches: 5. DNA for the CDR3: TGTGCCAGCAGCCAAAGTGACAGGGTTTATGGCTACACCTTC. Protein product: CASSQSDRVYGYTF.

The J gene is TRBJ1-3, the V gene TRBV2; no firm D call. The germline V and J ends were trimmed by 3 bases and 2 bases, with 8 bases remaining between them. CDR3 size: 14 residues. The V gene's germline CDR1 is SNHLY and CDR2 FYNNEI. The CDR3 here is CASSDPSTGNTIYF. The CDR3 coding sequence is TGTGCCAGCAGTGACCCCAGCACTGGAAACACCATATATTTT. Full variable domain (remainder filled in from reference TRBV2 and TRBJ1-3): EPEVTQTPSHQVTQMGQEVILRCVPISNHLYFYWYRQILGQKVEFLVSFYNNEISEKSEIFDDQFSVERPDGSNFTLKIRSTKLEDSAMYFCASSDPSTGNTIYFGEGSWLTVV.

The chain is built from TRBV10-3 and TRBJ2-7, with 10 bases identical to TRBD1. The CDR3 is 14 amino acids. V lost 6 bases and J lost 2; bases outside the gene matches: 4. Per the germline V gene, CDR1 is ENHRY and CDR2 is SYGVKD. The CDR3 bases are TGTGCCATCAGGGGGACAGGGGTCGCCTACGAGCAGTACTTC. Its translation is CAIRGTGVAYEQYF.